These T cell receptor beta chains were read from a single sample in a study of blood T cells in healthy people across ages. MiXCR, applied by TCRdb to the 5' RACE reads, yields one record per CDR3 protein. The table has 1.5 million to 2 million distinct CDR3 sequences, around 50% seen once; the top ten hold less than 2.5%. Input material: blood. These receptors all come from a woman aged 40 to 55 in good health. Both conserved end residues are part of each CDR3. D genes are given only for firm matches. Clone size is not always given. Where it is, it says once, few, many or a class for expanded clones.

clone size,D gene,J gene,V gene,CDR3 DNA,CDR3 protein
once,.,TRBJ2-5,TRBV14,TGTGCCAGCAGCCAAGGAGGGGGTCCCTATGAGACCCAGTACTTC,CASSQGGGPYETQYF
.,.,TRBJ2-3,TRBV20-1,TGCAGTGCTAGACGCTCCAGGGGGGGGGATACGCAGTATTTT,CSARRSRGGDTQYF
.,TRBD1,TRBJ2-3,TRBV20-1,TGCAGTGTAGAGACAGGGGCCGAACGAACTAGCACAGATACGCAGTATTTT,CSVETGAERTSTDTQYF
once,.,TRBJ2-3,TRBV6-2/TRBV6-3,TGTGCCAGCAGCTCACAGGACCCACACCACCAGTATTTT,CASSSQDPHHQYF
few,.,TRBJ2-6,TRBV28,TGTGCCAGCAGTTCGCCCAGACGGGCCAACGTCCTGACTTTC,CASSSPRRANVLTF
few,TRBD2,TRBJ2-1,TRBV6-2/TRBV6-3,TGTGCCAGCAGTGGGGCTAGCGGCCACAATGAGCAGTTCTTC,CASSGASGHNEQFF
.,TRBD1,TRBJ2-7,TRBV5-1,TGCGCCAGCAGCTTCCGGGACAGGGAAGTCGAGCAGTACTTC,CASSFRDREVEQYF
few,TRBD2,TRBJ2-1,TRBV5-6,TGTGCCAGCATATTAGCGGGGGGTCTTTACAATGAGCAGTTCTTC,CASILAGGLYNEQFF
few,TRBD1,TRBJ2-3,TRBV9,TGTGCCAGCAGCCCCCCGGGACAGCTATACACAGATACGCAGTATTTT,CASSPPGQLYTDTQYF
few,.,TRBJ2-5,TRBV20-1,TGCAGTGCTAGAGAAAGACCGGACTATGAGGTTGAGACCCAGTACTTC,CSARERPDYEVETQYF
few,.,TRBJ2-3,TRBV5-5,TGTGCCAGCAGCTTCTCCGGGAATGGGATAGATACGCAGTATTTT,CASSFSGNGIDTQYF
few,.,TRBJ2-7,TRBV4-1,TGCGCCAGCAGCCAAGAGAAAGGAGGATTCAGGGCGGACCTTTACGAGCAGTACTTC,CASSQEKGGFRADLYEQYF
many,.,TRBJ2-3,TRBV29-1,TGCAGCGTTGAACAGGGAACAGATACGCAGTATTTT,CSVEQGTDTQYF
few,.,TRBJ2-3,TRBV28,TGTGCCAGCAGTCCAGGGACAAGAACTAGCACAGATACGCAGTATTTT,CASSPGTRTSTDTQYF
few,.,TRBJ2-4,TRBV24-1,TGTGCCACCAGTGACCCCTCTGCACTAGCCAAAAACATTCAGTACTTC,CATSDPSALAKNIQYF
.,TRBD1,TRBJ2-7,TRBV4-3,TGCGCCAGCAGCCAAGATGGGGTAGGGACAGAGGGCTACGAGCAGTACTTC,CASSQDGVGTEGYEQYF
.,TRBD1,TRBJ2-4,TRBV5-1,TGCGCCAGCAGCTTGGTCTCCGGGACAGGGGGCATGGAGCAGTACTTC,CASSLVSGTGGMEQYF
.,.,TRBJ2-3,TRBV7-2,TGTGCCAGCGAGGGGTACGGGGTGAGGACAGATAGGCAGTATTTT,CASEGYGVRTDRQYF
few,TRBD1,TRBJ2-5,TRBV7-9,TGTGCCAGCAGCTTAAGGGGTGACAGGGAAGAGACCCAGTACTTC,CASSLRGDREETQYF
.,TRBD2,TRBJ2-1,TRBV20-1,TGCAGTGCTAGAGCCCCTAGCGGGGGTTTCTACAATGAGCAGTTCTTC,CSARAPSGGFYNEQFF
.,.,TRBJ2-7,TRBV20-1,TGCAGTGCTACCCGATACAGGGACGAGCAGTACTTC,CSATRYRDEQYF
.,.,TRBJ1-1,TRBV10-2,TGCGCCAGCAGTGAACAGAGGAACACTGAAGCTTTCTTT,CASSEQRNTEAFF
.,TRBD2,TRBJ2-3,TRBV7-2,TGTGCCAGCAGCCTGCGGGGGGCCCCCACAGATACGCAGTATTTT,CASSLRGAPTDTQYF
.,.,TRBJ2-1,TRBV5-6,TGTGCCAGCAGCCGAGGGGGGAACATCTACGATGAGCAGTTCTTC,CASSRGGNIYDEQFF
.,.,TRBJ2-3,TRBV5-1,TGCGCCAGCAGCTCCCAAGACACAGATATGCAGTATTTT,CASSSQDTDMQYF
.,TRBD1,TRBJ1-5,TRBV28,TGTGCCAGCAGAACAGGACAGGAGGGCAATCAGCCCCAGCATTTT,CASRTGQEGNQPQHF
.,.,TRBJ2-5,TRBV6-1,TGTGCCAGCAATCCACGGTCCAGGGGGGAGCAGTACTTC,CASNPRSRGEQYF
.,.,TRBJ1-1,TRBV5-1,TGCGCCAGCAGCTCGGGGGTGCAGAACACTGAAGCTTTCTTT,CASSSGVQNTEAFF
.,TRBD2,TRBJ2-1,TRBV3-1,TGTGCCAGCAGCCAAGATGCCCTAGCGGGGTACACGCGGGACAATGAGCAGTTCTTC,CASSQDALAGYTRDNEQFF
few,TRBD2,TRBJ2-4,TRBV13,TGTGCCAGCAGCTCCTTCAGCGGGGAACTAGCCAAAAACATTCAGTACTTC,CASSSFSGELAKNIQYF
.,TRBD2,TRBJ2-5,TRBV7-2,TGTGCCAGCAGCGATCTCGTAGCGGGGGGGCCCCAGACCCAGTACTTC,CASSDLVAGGPQTQYF
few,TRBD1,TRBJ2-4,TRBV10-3,TGTGCCATCAGCGCCCCGGACAGGGGACCCCCGGGGAACATTCAGTACTTC,CAISAPDRGPPGNIQYF
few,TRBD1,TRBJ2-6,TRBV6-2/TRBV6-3,TGTGCCAGCAGACCCGACAGGGCGAACGGGGCCAACGTCCTGACTTTC,CASRPDRANGANVLTF
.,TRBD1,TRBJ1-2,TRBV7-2,TGTGCCAGCAAAGGGACAGGGGCGGATAACTATGGCTACACCTTC,CASKGTGADNYGYTF
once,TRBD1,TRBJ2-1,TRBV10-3,TGTGCCATCCTGCCCGGGACAGGGGGATTTTCCTACAATGAGCAGTTCTTC,CAILPGTGGFSYNEQFF
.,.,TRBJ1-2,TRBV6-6,TGTGCCAGCAGTTACAGACGGGAGCAGAACTATGGCTACACCTTC,CASSYRREQNYGYTF
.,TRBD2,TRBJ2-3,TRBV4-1,TGCGCCAGCAGCCGAGGCTCGGGACTAGCGGGGGTCACAGATACGCAGTATTTT,CASSRGSGLAGVTDTQYF
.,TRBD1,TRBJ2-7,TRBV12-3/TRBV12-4,TGTGCCGGCAGTTCCGGACAGGGGGGCTCCTACGAGCAGTACTTC,CAGSSGQGGSYEQYF
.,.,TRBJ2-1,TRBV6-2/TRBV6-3,TGTGCCAGCAGTTACCCAAGGGGTTGGCGTGACAATGAGCAGTTCTTC,CASSYPRGWRDNEQFF
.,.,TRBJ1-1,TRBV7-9,TGTGCCAGCACCTTATCCGTACTGAACACTGAAGCTTTCTTT,CASTLSVLNTEAFF
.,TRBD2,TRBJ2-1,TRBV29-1,TGCAGCGTCGCGGGACTAGCGCGAGAGCAGTTCTTC,CSVAGLAREQFF
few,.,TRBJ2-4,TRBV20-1,TGCAGTGCGCAGGTCGGGGGCAAAAACATTCAGTACTTC,CSAQVGGKNIQYF
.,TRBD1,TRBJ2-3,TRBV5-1,TGCGCCAGCAGCGAGGGGACAGGGCGCGCAGATACGCAGTATTTT,CASSEGTGRADTQYF
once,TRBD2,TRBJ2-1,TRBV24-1,TGTGCCACCTCCAGAGCGGGGACTTACAATGAGCAGTTCTTC,CATSRAGTYNEQFF
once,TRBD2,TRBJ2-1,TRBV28,TGTGCCAGCAGTGACTTAGAGCGGGGCGATTACAATGAGCAGTTCTTC,CASSDLERGDYNEQFF